The 7 T cell receptor beta chains below come from one sample, sequenced in a study of blood T cell repertoires in COVID-19. Data came from immunoSEQ multiplex PCR; TCRdb stores just in-frame clones and leaves some out. The sample shows about 210,000 clones, over 75% of them seen only once. Sequencing used PBMCs or T cells enriched from blood (not recorded which). The receptors were sampled from a man aged 40-50 years who had recovered from COVID-19.

The gene calls are TRBV30 and TRBJ1-3; TRBD1 agrees at 7 bases. This CDR3 contains 15 residues. The germline V gene has CDR1 GTSNPN and CDR2 SVGIG (reference sequence). Trimming at V came to 2 bases and at J to 4 bases, leaving 8 bases not matched to a gene. The CDR3 reads CAWSKGAPSGNTIYF. CDR3 nucleotide sequence: TGTGCCTGGAGTAAGGGGGCTCCTTCGGGAAACACCATATATTTT. The variable domain in full, with the rest retrieved from reference TRBV30 and TRBJ1-3, is SQTIHQWPATLVQPVGSPLSLECTVEGTSNPNLYWYRQAAGRGLQLLFYSVGIGQISSEVPQNLSASRPQDRQFILSSKKLLLSDSGFYLCAWSKGAPSGNTIYFGEGSWLTVV.

This chain uses TRBV9 with TRBJ1-2, with 7 bases that match TRBD1. With 3 bases clipped from V and 1 base from J, the junction kept 12 bases outside the gene matches. CDR1 is SGDLS and CDR2 is YYNGEE in the germline V gene. This CDR3 region has 17 residues. The CDR3 coding sequence is TGTGCCAGCAGCGCCGGGACAGCAAGTTTATTTAACTATGGCTACACCTTC. This codes for CASSAGTASLFNYGYTF. Based on the CDR3 plus reference TRBV9 and TRBJ1-2, the full variable domain is DSGVTQTPKHLITATGQRVTLRCSPRSGDLSVYWYQQSLDQGLQFLIQYYNGEERAKGNILERFSAQQFPDLHSELNLSSLELGDSALYFCASSAGTASLFNYGYTFGSGTRLTVV.

The chain couples TRBV6-6 to TRBJ1-5, with D uncertain. This CDR3 has 15 amino acids. The V end was cut by 3 bases, the J end by 0 bases, with 9 bases between. In germline, CDR1 is MNHNY, CDR2 SVGAGI (reference sequence). CDR3 DNA sequence: TGTGCCAGCAGTTATAGTAGAAATAGCAATCAGCCCCAGCATTTT. Encoded protein: CASSYSRNSNQPQHF.

The rearrangement uses TRBV6-5 and TRBJ1-2, with unresolved D. The CDR3 is 13 amino acids. Germline CDR1 MNHEY, CDR2 SVGAGI. The V gene lost 2 bases and the J gene lost 8 bases, with 12 bases spanning the gap. The CDR3: CASSYKSGLGYTF. The CDR3 DNA follows: TGTGCCAGCAGTTACAAGAGTGGGCTGGGCTACACCTTC.

The rearrangement uses TRBV2 and TRBJ1-3; no firm D call. Germline lookup yields CDR1 SNHLY and CDR2 FYNNEI. The CDR3 length is 12 residues. The ends were cut back, 5 bases at V and 5 bases at J, with 7 bases in the middle. The DNA for the CDR3 is TGTGCCAGCAGTTTACAGAGAAACACCATATATTTT. Protein: CASSLQRNTIYF.

The rearrangement uses TRBV9 and TRBJ1-1; TRBD1 agrees at 7 bases. From germline, CDR1 is SGDLS and CDR2 YYNGEE. This CDR3 spans 15 amino acids. V trimming: 4 bases; J trimming: 3 bases; junction bases outside the gene matches: 9. The CDR3 nucleotides are TGTGCCAGCAGCCCCCCCGACAGGGCGGACACTGAAGCTTTCTTT. It yields the protein CASSPPDRADTEAFF.

The chain combines TRBV2 with TRBJ2-3, with TRBD1 matching over 7 bases. CDR3 length equals 16 residues. The junction had 7 bases not matched to a gene; V was cut back by 4 bases and J by 0 bases. Germline V gives CDR1 SNHLY, CDR2 FYNNEI. The CDR3 DNA reads as TGTGCCAGCAGTGTGCAACAGGGGATAAGCACAGATACGCAGTATTTT. It specifies CASSVQQGISTDTQYF.